What follows are 15 T cell receptor beta chains derived from one specimen sequenced in a study of T cell repertoires in cytomegalovirus infection. TCRdb ran MiXCR on the reads and lists one entry per CDR3 protein. The sample carries tens of thousands of distinct CDR3 sequences, about 21% recorded once. Their target antigens are unknown. Sequences were derived from CD8+ T cells from cultured PBMCs, sampled from culture after CMV antigen stimulation. The receptors stem from a human donor in good health (CMV status not recorded). Some clones in this sample may be carry-over from other donors' samples.

The CDR3 DNA is TGTGCCAGCAGGGTCGGTTGGGGCTACACCTTC. Its translation is CASRVGWGYTF. The chain has TRBV6-2 or TRBV6-3 and TRBJ1-2; no clear D gene. This CDR3 has 11 residues. Germline CDR1 MNHEY, CDR2 SVGEGT. The ends were cut back, 6 bases at V and 8 bases at J, with 10 bases in the middle.

This clonotype was found a few times. V and J are TRBV12-3 or TRBV12-4 and TRBJ2-7, with D perhaps matching TRBD2 (5 bases). V was pared by 3 bases and J by 7 bases, with 13 bases between. The CDR3 consists of 13 residues. The CDR3 sequence is CASSLAGRSEQYF. As DNA, the CDR3 is TGTGCCAGCAGTTTGGCGGGTCGGAGTGAGCAGTACTTC.

The chain is built from TRBV7-2 and TRBJ2-1; tentative D call: TRBD2 (5 bases). Trimming removed 6 bases at V and 8 bases at J, with 11 bases between. This CDR3 comprises 12 residues. Per the germline V gene, CDR1 is SGHTA and CDR2 is FQGNSA. The CDR3 reads CASSPRAHEQFF. CDR3 DNA sequence: TGTGCCAGCAGTCCGAGGGCGCATGAGCAGTTCTTC.

In this sample, this clonotype turned up once. The CDR3 loop is CASSLGGLAGYNEQFF. In DNA form, the CDR3 reads TGTGCCAGCAGCTTAGGGGGACTAGCGGGCTACAATGAGCAGTTCTTC. This chain links TRBV7-9 with TRBJ2-1; TRBD2 aligns across 12 bases. Germline trimming cut 1 base from V and 3 bases from J; bases unmatched to any gene: 1. This CDR3 is 16 amino acids long. Looked up from germline, CDR1 is SEHNR and CDR2 is FQNEAQ (reference sequence). Complete variable domain (other parts from reference TRBV7-9 and TRBJ2-1): DTGVSQNPRHKITKRGQNVTFRCDPISEHNRLYWYRQTLGQGPEFLTYFQNEAQLEKSRLLSDRFSAERPKGSFSTLEIQRTEQGDSAMYLCASSLGGLAGYNEQFFGPGTRLTVL.

The chain has TRBV9 and TRBJ2-1; 11 bases line up with TRBD2. V shed 0 bases and J 3 bases; nucleotides not matched to a gene: 5. Per germline, CDR1 SGDLS and CDR2 YYNGEE. The CDR3 runs to 17 residues. CDR3: CASSVGASGGIYNEQFF. The CDR3 DNA follows: TGTGCCAGCAGCGTAGGGGCTAGCGGGGGGATCTACAATGAGCAGTTCTTC.

This clonotype was detected many times. The chain couples TRBV6-2 or TRBV6-3 to TRBJ2-1, with 12 bases matching TRBD1. Germline lookup yields CDR1 MNHEY and CDR2 SVGEGT. Trimming cost V 5 bases and J 7 bases; bases outside gene matches: 9. The CDR3 runs 16 residues. The CDR3 nucleotides are TGTGCCAGCAGTCGTACCGGGACAGGGGGCTGGAATGAGCAGTTCTTC. Protein: CASSRTGTGGWNEQFF.

This clonotype was seen only a few times. The chain employs TRBV6-2 or TRBV6-3 and TRBJ1-5, with 8 bases fitting TRBD1. The CDR3 is 15 residues long. Losses at the gene ends were 5 bases for V and 1 base for J; bases not matched to a gene: 4. Germline V CDR1 and CDR2: MNHEY, SVGEGT. CDR3: CASSIQGDSNQPQHF. CDR3 nucleotides: TGTGCCAGCAGTATACAGGGGGACAGCAATCAGCCCCAGCATTTT.

The V call is TRBV27, the J call TRBJ2-1, with 8 bases lining up with TRBD2. The CDR3 has 16 amino acids. V dropped 4 bases and J dropped 9; count of bases not matched to a gene: 14. Germline CDR1 is MNHEY and CDR2 is SMNVEV (reference sequence). CDR3 nucleotides: TGTGCCAGCAGTTCCCTACTAGCGGTCATGACCAGTGAGCAGTTCTTC. This codes for CASSSLLAVMTSEQFF.

The CDR3, as DNA: TGTGCCAGCAGCCCTGAGGGAGAGACCCAGTACTTC. Its translation is CASSPEGETQYF. The chain is built from TRBV5-4 and TRBJ2-5; tentatively, D is TRBD2 (5 bases). V lost 4 bases and J lost 4, with 8 bases in between. Germline loops: CDR1 SGHNT, CDR2 YYREEE (reference sequence). The CDR3 has 12 amino acids.

This clonotype occurred a few times. The chain carries TRBV12-3 or TRBV12-4 and TRBJ2-5, with TRBD1 matching over 9 bases. The CDR3 sequence is 14 residues long. The J segment lost 5 bases and the V segment lost 5 bases, leaving 6 bases of the junction unmatched. The CDR3 region is CASSPGTGRETQYF. The DNA of the CDR3 is TGTGCCAGCAGTCCCGGGACAGGGAGGGAGACCCAGTACTTC.

This clonotype has just a few counts. Written as DNA, the CDR3 is TGTGCCAGCAGTGGAGGACAGGGGTTTAGGCTTGCAGATACGCAGTATTTT. It specifies CASSGGQGFRLADTQYF. The J gene is TRBJ2-3, the V gene TRBV27; the match to TRBD1 covers 9 bases. Losses at the gene ends were 5 bases for V and 4 bases for J; bases not matched to a gene: 13. The CDR3 covers 17 residues. CDR1 and CDR2 from the germline V gene are MNHEY and SMNVEV (reference sequence).

The V call is TRBV28, the J call TRBJ2-1; 7 nucleotides align to TRBD2. CDR3 length equals 15 residues. The J segment lost 9 bases and the V segment lost 6 bases, leaving 14 bases of the junction unmatched. The germline V gene has CDR1 MDHEN and CDR2 SYDVKM. CDR3 protein: CASRARGGRVSEQFF. As DNA, the CDR3 is TGTGCCAGCAGGGCGAGAGGCGGGAGAGTAAGTGAGCAGTTCTTC. The full variable domain, rest sourced from reference TRBV28 and TRBJ2-1, is DVKVTQSSRYLVKRTGEKVFLECVQDMDHENMFWYRQDPGLGLRLIYFSYDVKMKEKGDIPEGYSVSREKKERFSLILESASTNQTSMYLCASRARGGRVSEQFFGPGTRLTVL.

This clonotype was counted between two and nine times. The chain has TRBV7-2 and TRBJ2-1; the D call may be TRBD1 or TRBD2 (7 bases each). Germline V gene lookup returns CDR1 SGHTA and CDR2 FQGNSA. Trimming left V 5 bases short and J 7 bases short, with 30 bases between. This CDR3 region has 19 residues. The CDR3 DNA reads TGTGCCAGCAGCCCCATGAGGGGGCGCGGGTGGGAGGGCCAGAATGAGCAGTTCTTC. This codes for CASSPMRGRGWEGQNEQFF.

The V and J genes are TRBV20-1 and TRBJ1-6; no clear D. The ends were cut back, 0 bases at V and 2 bases at J, with 8 bases in the middle. CDR1 DFQATT and CDR2 SNEGSKA come from the germline V gene (reference sequence). This CDR3 spans 15 amino acids. The CDR3 spells CSARERYPYNSPLHF. The CDR3 coding sequence is TGCAGTGCTAGAGAGCGGTACCCCTATAATTCACCCCTCCACTTT.

This clonotype was recorded a few times. The chain couples TRBV23-1 to TRBJ2-7; 11 positions match TRBD2. TRBV23-1 counts as an open reading frame of uncertain function. The CDR3 sequence is 15 residues long. V dropped 4 bases and J dropped 5; count of bases not matched to a gene: 7. The CDR3: CASSRVLAGAHEQYF. The CDR3 nucleotides are TGCGCCAGCAGTCGGGTACTAGCGGGAGCCCACGAGCAGTACTTC.